One and the same sample provided the 29 T cell receptor beta chains below, sequenced in a study of T-cell reconstitution after alpha-beta-depleted transplantation in children. Researchers prepared the TCRbeta library using unique molecular identifiers, the study reports. MiXCR, applied by TCRdb to the PCR reads, yields one record per CDR3 protein. The sample lists 55,000 to 65,000 distinct CDR3 sequences; approximately 43% were seen once. The sample here was PBMCs, mostly from graft donor cells, taken 360 days after TCRalphabeta/CD19-depleted stem cell transplant. These receptor sequences come from a male patient younger than 18 who had a stem cell transplant for acute lymphoblastic leukemia, so the T cells may come from the graft donor.

This clonotype was seen a handful of times. The J gene is TRBJ2-1, the V gene TRBV11-2; D might be TRBD1 (5 bases). Trimming cost V 5 bases and J 5 bases, with 19 bases left between them. Germline V gives CDR1 SGHAT, CDR2 FQNNGV. The CDR3 is 16 residues long. The CDR3, as DNA: TGTGCCAGCAGCGTCCGTACAGGAGCCGCACACAATGAGCAGTTCTTC. It translates to CASSVRTGAAHNEQFF. Full variable domain (remainder filled in from reference TRBV11-2 and TRBJ2-1): EAGVAQSPRYKIIEKRQSVAFWCNPISGHATLYWYQQILGQGPKLLIQFQNNGVVDDSQLPKDRFSAERLKGVDSTLKIQPAKLEDSAVYLCASSVRTGAAHNEQFFGPGTRLTVL.

This clonotype was picked up a small number of times. V gene TRBV10-3 combines with J gene TRBJ2-7, with 7 positions matching TRBD1. Germline trimming cut 6 bases from V and 0 bases from J; bases unmatched to any gene: 8. This CDR3 has 15 residues. Germline V gene data show CDR1 as ENHRY and CDR2 as SYGVKD. CDR3 sequence: CAIRPTDRSSYEQYF. For the CDR3, the DNA is TGTGCCATCAGACCCACGGACAGGAGCTCCTACGAGCAGTACTTC.

The chain uses TRBV29-1 and TRBJ1-1; a weak D match, TRBD1 (5 bases). CDR1 SQVTM and CDR2 ANQGSEA come from the germline V gene. CDR3 length equals 12 residues. Deletions cut 7 bases from V and 5 bases from J, with 14 bases between. CDR3 residues: CSDSTGETEAFF. The CDR3 DNA follows: TGCAGCGACTCCACAGGCGAGACTGAAGCTTTCTTT.

CDR3 residues: CSGTTSGPYNEQFF. In nucleotides, the CDR3 is TGCAGTGGCACGACTAGCGGGCCCTACAATGAGCAGTTCTTC. The V and J genes are TRBV20-1 and TRBJ2-1; 10 nucleotides line up with TRBD2. The J segment lost 2 bases and the V segment lost 7 bases, leaving 5 bases of the junction unmatched. The CDR3 has 14 amino acids. CDR1 is DFQATT, CDR2 SNEGSKA, per germline (reference sequence).

This clonotype has only a few counts. This chain joins TRBV10-2 and TRBJ1-3; D not certain. The CDR3 has 13 amino acids. The germline V gene has CDR1 WSHSY and CDR2 SAAADI. Trimming removed 6 bases from V and 0 bases from J, with 6 bases in between. CDR3 protein: CASSRTSGNTIYF. CDR3 in DNA: TGCGCCAGCAGCCGGACCTCTGGAAACACCATATATTTT.

The V and J genes are TRBV10-2 and TRBJ2-1; a weak D match, TRBD2 (6 bases). The CDR3 sequence is 15 residues long. The V end was cut by 4 bases, the J end by 4 bases, with 14 bases between. Germline loops: CDR1 WSHSY, CDR2 SAAADI. CDR3 sequence: CASSGSGVVYNEQFF. Here the CDR3 DNA reads TGCGCCAGCAGTGGATCGGGAGTGGTGTACAATGAGCAGTTCTTC.

This clonotype has a handful of counts. This chain uses TRBV7-3 with TRBJ2-1, with 11 bases aligning to TRBD2. The CDR3 extends over 17 amino acids. Germline values: CDR1 SGHTA, CDR2 FQGTGA. Losses at the gene ends were 2 bases for V and 7 bases for J; bases not matched to a gene: 10. CDR3 bases: TGTGCCAGCAGCTTATGGCCACTAGCGGGAGTAAGGAATGAGCAGTTCTTC. Translating it yields CASSLWPLAGVRNEQFF.

This clonotype was observed a few times. The chain employs TRBV7-9 and TRBJ2-1; D might be TRBD2 (5 bases). Trimming took 3 bases from V and 8 from J, leaving 8 bases between them. Per germline, CDR1 SEHNR and CDR2 FQNEAQ (reference sequence). The CDR3 totals 12 residues. CDR3 DNA: TGTGCCAGCAGCTTTTGGCGGGATGAGCAGTTCTTC. This encodes CASSFWRDEQFF.

The rearrangement links TRBV20-1 to TRBJ1-5, with 11 bases fitting TRBD1. The CDR3 is 14 residues long. Germline loops: CDR1 DFQATT, CDR2 SNEGSKA (reference sequence). Trimming cost V 5 bases and J 5 bases; bases outside gene matches: 5. The CDR3 sequence is CSAPGTGGHQPQHF. The CDR3, as DNA: TGCAGTGCTCCCGGGACAGGGGGACATCAGCCCCAGCATTTT.

The rearrangement uses TRBV5-1 and TRBJ2-7; 8 bases line up with TRBD2. The CDR3 consists of 15 residues. Germline CDR1 and CDR2: SGHRS and YFSETQ. Trimming cost V 0 bases and J 3 bases; bases outside gene matches: 5. The CDR3 loop is CASSLVAGLVYEQYF. Written as DNA, the CDR3 is TGCGCCAGCAGCTTGGTAGCGGGATTAGTCTACGAGCAGTACTTC. Variable domain in full (rest from reference TRBV5-1 and TRBJ2-7): KAGVTQTPRYLIKTRGQQVTLSCSPISGHRSVSWYQQTPGQGLQFLFEYFSETQRNKGNFPGRFSGRQFSNSRSEMNVSTLELGDSALYLCASSLVAGLVYEQYFGPGTRLTVT.

This clonotype was detected only a few times. The chain combines TRBV5-1 with TRBJ1-5; D is uncertain. CDR1 is SGHRS, CDR2 YFSETQ, per germline. V dropped 4 bases and J dropped 4 bases, with 18 bases sitting between them. The CDR3 length is 16 residues. The CDR3 reads CASSAGDNTPNQPQHF. DNA for the CDR3: TGCGCCAGCAGCGCGGGAGATAACACCCCGAATCAGCCCCAGCATTTT.

In its sample, this clonotype was seen a few times. The rearrangement uses TRBV7-9 and TRBJ2-3; 8 bases map to TRBD2. This CDR3 is built from 13 residues. The ends lost 5 bases at V and 4 bases at J; junction bases unmatched: 2. Germline V lookup: CDR1 SEHNR, CDR2 FQNEAQ (reference sequence). The CDR3 region is CASSPTSADTQYF. The CDR3 region has the DNA TGTGCCAGCAGCCCGACTAGCGCAGATACGCAGTATTTT.

The chain is built from TRBV12-3 or TRBV12-4 and TRBJ2-6; possible D gene TRBD1, 6 bases. V was cut by 6 bases and J by 2 bases, with 11 bases left in between. The CDR3 spans 15 residues. The CDR3 sequence is CASSPKGAGANVLTF. The CDR3 DNA is TGTGCCAGCAGCCCCAAGGGGGCTGGGGCCAACGTCCTGACTTTC.

V and J are TRBV5-1 and TRBJ1-1; D is ambiguous. Germline CDR1 and CDR2: SGHRS and YFSETQ. The germline V and J ends were trimmed by 1 base and 0 bases, with 7 bases remaining between them. The CDR3 runs to 14 residues. In DNA form, the CDR3 reads TGCGCCAGCAGCTTGATCGGCATGAACACTGAAGCTTTCTTT. Protein product: CASSLIGMNTEAFF.

This clonotype was detected only a few times. V gene TRBV5-1 combines with J gene TRBJ2-3; TRBD2 matches 10 bases. With V trimmed by 4 bases and J by 5 bases, 10 bases remained unmatched. Germline CDR1 SGHRS, CDR2 YFSETQ. This CDR3 has 16 residues. The CDR3 protein is CASSPGTSVWGDTQYF. The DNA for the CDR3 is TGCGCCAGCAGCCCCGGGACTAGCGTGTGGGGAGATACGCAGTATTTT.

This clonotype came up many times. This rearrangement joins TRBV7-3 to TRBJ2-5; tentatively, D is TRBD1 or TRBD2 (5 bases each). Germline V gene lookup returns CDR1 SGHTA and CDR2 FQGTGA. This CDR3 is built from 15 residues. Trimming removed 5 bases from V and 3 bases from J, with 16 bases in between. DNA for the CDR3: TGTGCCAGCAGCCCGGCCGGGGCAGGGAAAGAGACCCAGTACTTC. Amino acids: CASSPAGAGKETQYF.

This clonotype was counted a few times. V usage is TRBV25-1 and J usage is TRBJ2-7; TRBD1 matches at 9 bases. Per germline, CDR1 MGHDK and CDR2 SYGVNS. Trimming at V came to 1 base and at J to 4 bases, leaving 8 bases not matched to a gene. There are 16 residues in the CDR3. The CDR3 DNA is TGTGCCAGCAGTGAATTGGCTGGGACAGGGTATTACGAGCAGTACTTC. As protein: CASSELAGTGYYEQYF.

The V call is TRBV3-1, the J call TRBJ2-1, with a possible D match to TRBD1 (6 bases). Germline CDR1 is LGHDT and CDR2 is YNNKEL (reference sequence). The V end lost 0 bases, the J end lost 4 bases, and 16 bases lay between the germline ends. CDR3 length equals 17 residues. Here the CDR3 reads CASSQDSGVGAYNEQFF. The CDR3 region has the DNA TGTGCCAGCAGCCAAGATTCAGGGGTGGGAGCGTACAATGAGCAGTTCTTC.

There are a few counts of this clonotype. CDR3 amino acids: CASSVEHTGTDTQYF. Written as DNA, the CDR3 is TGTGCCAGCAGCGTAGAGCATACAGGGACAGATACGCAGTATTTT. This chain links TRBV9 with TRBJ2-3; weak D call: TRBD1 (6 bases). The CDR3 loop spans 15 amino acids. The germline V gene has CDR1 SGDLS and CDR2 YYNGEE. The V end was cut by 0 bases, the J end by 3 bases, with 11 bases between.

The chain has TRBV3-1 and TRBJ2-5, with TRBD1 identical over 8 bases. This CDR3 is 13 amino acids long. The ends lost 4 bases at V and 8 bases at J; junction bases unmatched: 6. Per germline, CDR1 LGHDT and CDR2 YNNKEL (reference sequence). DNA of the CDR3: TGTGCCAGCAGCCCCGGACAGGGAAATACCCAGTACTTC. Amino acids: CASSPGQGNTQYF.

In its sample, this clonotype was seen a few times. V is TRBV20-1 and J is TRBJ2-5; D gene uncertain. Between the trimmed V and J ends, which lost 0 bases and 10 bases, there was a span of 21 bases. Germline V CDR1 and CDR2: DFQATT, SNEGSKA (reference sequence). The CDR3 contains 15 residues. The CDR3 region has the DNA TGCAGTGCTAGAGATACCAGAATCCAATTCGAGGACCAGTACTTC. It specifies CSARDTRIQFEDQYF.

This clonotype was seen a handful of times. The chain links TRBV27 to TRBJ2-1, with D tentatively TRBD1 or TRBD2 (5 bases each). Germline lookup yields CDR1 MNHEY and CDR2 SMNVEV (reference sequence). Trimming took off 2 bases at V and 8 bases at J, with 13 bases between the two ends. The CDR3 covers 14 residues. The CDR3 sequence is CASSLLRGTDEQFF. CDR3 DNA: TGTGCCAGCAGTTTACTAAGAGGGACCGATGAGCAGTTCTTC.

This clonotype was picked up a small number of times. This CDR3 reads CASSHIAGGYNEQFF. Here the CDR3 DNA reads TGTGCCAGCAGTCATATAGCGGGAGGCTACAATGAGCAGTTCTTC. V is TRBV12-3 or TRBV12-4 and J is TRBJ2-1; TRBD2 agrees at 10 bases. This CDR3 is built from 15 residues. J lost 3 bases, V lost 5 bases, and 4 bases had no gene match.

The rearrangement uses TRBV10-3 and TRBJ2-7; TRBD1 matches 9 bases. Unmatched junction bases numbered 6, after V lost 3 bases and J lost 12 bases. Germline CDR1 reads ENHRY; CDR2 reads SYGVKD. The CDR3 spans 12 residues. The DNA of the CDR3 is TGTGCCATCAGTGATACGAAGGGACAGGGGTACTTC. Protein sequence: CAISDTKGQGYF.

The V gene is TRBV10-3, the J gene TRBJ2-1, with TRBD2 matching over 7 bases. The CDR3 sequence is 15 residues long. V trimming: 10 bases; J trimming: 0 bases; junction bases outside the gene matches: 9. Germline lookup yields CDR1 ENHRY and CDR2 SYGVKD. In DNA form, the CDR3 reads TGTGCCACAAACGGGGGGAGTGGCTCCTACAATGAGCAGTTCTTC. Translated: CATNGGSGSYNEQFF.

This clonotype has only a few counts. The chain carries TRBV28 and TRBJ1-6; D is uncertain. The germline V and J ends were trimmed by 1 base and 8 bases, with 12 bases remaining between them. CDR3 size: 15 residues. CDR1 MDHEN and CDR2 SYDVKM come from the germline V gene. The CDR3 loop is CASSLSTIVYSPLHF. CDR3 coding DNA: TGTGCCAGCAGTTTATCGACCATAGTTTATTCACCCCTCCACTTT.

The table lists this clonotype with a count of one. The CDR3 sequence is CSVAPGQSYEQYF. As DNA, the CDR3 is TGCAGCGTTGCCCCGGGACAGAGCTACGAGCAGTACTTC. The chain recombines TRBV29-1 with TRBJ2-7; 7 nucleotides line up with TRBD1. Germline V gene sequence: CDR1 SQVTM, CDR2 ANQGSEA. The CDR3 spans 13 residues. Trimming cost V 4 bases and J 3 bases; bases outside gene matches: 6.

This sequence joins TRBV12-3 or TRBV12-4 and TRBJ2-1; 10 nucleotides match TRBD2. V lost 6 bases to trimming and J lost 2 bases; unmatched junction nucleotides: 4. This CDR3 comprises 15 residues. CDR3: CASSTGLAPYNEQFF. The CDR3, as DNA: TGTGCCAGCAGCACGGGACTAGCGCCCTACAATGAGCAGTTCTTC.

The rearrangement joins TRBV27 to TRBJ2-2, with no clear D. CDR1 and CDR2 (germline): MNHEY, SMNVEV (reference sequence). The CDR3 totals 13 residues. Between the trimmed V and J ends, which lost 5 bases and 6 bases, there was a span of 10 bases. The CDR3: CASSPLLAGELFF. In nucleotides, the CDR3 is TGTGCCAGCAGTCCCCTTTTAGCCGGGGAGCTGTTTTTT.